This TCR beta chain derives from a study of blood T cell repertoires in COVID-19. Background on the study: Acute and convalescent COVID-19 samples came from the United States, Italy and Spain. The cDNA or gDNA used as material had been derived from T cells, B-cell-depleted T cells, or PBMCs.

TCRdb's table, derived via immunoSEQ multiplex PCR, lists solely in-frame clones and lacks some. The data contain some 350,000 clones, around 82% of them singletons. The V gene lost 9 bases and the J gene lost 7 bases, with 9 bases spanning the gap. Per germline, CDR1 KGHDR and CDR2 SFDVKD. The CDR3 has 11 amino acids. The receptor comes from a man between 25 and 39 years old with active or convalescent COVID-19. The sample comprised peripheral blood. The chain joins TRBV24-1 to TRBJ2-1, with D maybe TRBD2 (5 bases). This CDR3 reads CATLRRNEQFF. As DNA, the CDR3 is TGTGCCACCCTCAGGAGGAATGAGCAGTTCTTC.